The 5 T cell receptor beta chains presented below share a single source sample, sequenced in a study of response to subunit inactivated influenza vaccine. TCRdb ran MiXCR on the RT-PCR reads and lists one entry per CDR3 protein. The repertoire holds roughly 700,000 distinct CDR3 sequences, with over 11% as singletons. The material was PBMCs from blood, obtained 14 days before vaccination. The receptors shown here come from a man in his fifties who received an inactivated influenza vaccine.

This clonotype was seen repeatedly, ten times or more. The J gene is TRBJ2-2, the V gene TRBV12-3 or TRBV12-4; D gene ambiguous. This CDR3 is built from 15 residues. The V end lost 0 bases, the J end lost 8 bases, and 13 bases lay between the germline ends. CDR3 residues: CASSLASLSAGELFF. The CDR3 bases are TGTGCCAGCAGTTTAGCAAGCCTGTCCGCTGGGGAGCTGTTTTTT.

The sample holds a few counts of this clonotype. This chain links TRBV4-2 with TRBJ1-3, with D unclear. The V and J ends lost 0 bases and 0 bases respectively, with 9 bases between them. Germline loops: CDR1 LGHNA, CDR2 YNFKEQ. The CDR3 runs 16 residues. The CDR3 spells CASSQDSAFSGNTIYF. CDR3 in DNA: TGTGCCAGCAGCCAAGATTCAGCCTTCTCTGGAAACACCATATATTTT.

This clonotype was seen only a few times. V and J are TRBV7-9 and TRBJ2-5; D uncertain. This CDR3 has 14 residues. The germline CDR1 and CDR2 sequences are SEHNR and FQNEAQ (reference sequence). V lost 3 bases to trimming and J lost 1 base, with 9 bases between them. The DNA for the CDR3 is TGTGCCAGCAGCTTCGTCGATCCCCAAGAGACCCAGTACTTC. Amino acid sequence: CASSFVDPQETQYF. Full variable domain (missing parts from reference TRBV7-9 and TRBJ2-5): DTGVSQNPRHKITKRGQNVTFRCDPISEHNRLYWYRQTLGQGPEFLTYFQNEAQLEKSRLLSDRFSAERPKGSFSTLEIQRTEQGDSAMYLCASSFVDPQETQYFGPGTRLLVL.

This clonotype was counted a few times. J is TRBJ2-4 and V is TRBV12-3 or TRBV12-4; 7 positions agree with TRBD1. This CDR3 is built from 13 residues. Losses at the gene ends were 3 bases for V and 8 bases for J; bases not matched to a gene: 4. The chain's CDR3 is CASSFRQGDIQYF. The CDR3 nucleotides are TGTGCCAGCAGTTTCCGGCAGGGGGACATTCAGTACTTC.

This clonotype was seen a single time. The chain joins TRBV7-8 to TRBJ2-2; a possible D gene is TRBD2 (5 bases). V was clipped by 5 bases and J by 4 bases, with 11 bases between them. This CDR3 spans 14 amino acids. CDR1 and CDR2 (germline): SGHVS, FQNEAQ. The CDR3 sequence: CASSDGVVTGELFF. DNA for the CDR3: TGTGCCAGCAGCGACGGGGTTGTCACCGGGGAGCTGTTTTTT. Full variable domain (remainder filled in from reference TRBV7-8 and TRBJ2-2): GAGVSQSPRYKVAKRGQDVALRCDPISGHVSLFWYQQALGQGPEFLTYFQNEAQLDKSGLPSDRFFAERPEGSVSTLKIQRTQQEDSAVYLCASSDGVVTGELFFGEGSRLTVL.